These 5 T cell receptor beta chains came from one sample sequenced in a study of T-cell memory formation after mild COVID-19. TCRdb used MiXCR to reprocess the 5' RACE reads, holding one entry per CDR3 protein. The sample holds a few hundred thousand distinct CDR3 sequences, approximately 21% seen once. Sequencing used PBMCs or a T cell subset sorted from them (not recorded which). These receptors were collected from an adult woman who had mild COVID-19 (a few samples of this study predate the infection). Cell type and time point are not known.

This clonotype was counted a few times. The chain links TRBV7-8 to TRBJ1-2; 9 nucleotides match TRBD1. The CDR3 runs to 14 residues. Germline V gene data show CDR1 as SGHVS and CDR2 as FQNEAQ. V dropped 1 base and J dropped 6; count of bases not matched to a gene: 3. The CDR3 sequence: CASSLGTGAHGYTF. CDR3 DNA: TGTGCCAGCAGCTTAGGGACAGGGGCGCATGGCTACACCTTC.

The CDR3 reads CASSSGRAGELFF. The CDR3 DNA follows: TGCGCCAGCAGCTCCGGACGGGCCGGGGAGCTGTTTTTT. This chain links TRBV5-1 with TRBJ2-2; D unclear. CDR3 length: 13 residues. Between the trimmed V and J ends, which lost 3 bases and 6 bases, there was a span of 9 bases. Germline CDR1 reads SGHRS; CDR2 reads YFSETQ.

The chain uses TRBV28 and TRBJ2-7; a weak D match, TRBD2 (5 bases). V was pared by 3 bases and J by 7 bases, with 10 bases between. The V gene's germline CDR1 is MDHEN and CDR2 SYDVKM. This CDR3 comprises 12 residues. For the CDR3, the DNA is TGTGCCAGCAGTTTCCTGGGAGCGGAGCAGTACTTC. Residues: CASSFLGAEQYF. The complete variable domain, with remaining parts taken from reference TRBV28 and TRBJ2-7, reads DVKVTQSSRYLVKRTGEKVFLECVQDMDHENMFWYRQDPGLGLRLIYFSYDVKMKEKGDIPEGYSVSREKKERFSLILESASTNQTSMYLCASSFLGAEQYFGPGTRLTVT.

This clonotype appeared many times. The rearrangement links TRBV6-2 or TRBV6-3 to TRBJ2-4; D unclear. Trimming took off 2 bases at V and 0 bases at J, with 26 bases between the two ends. The CDR3 length is 21 residues. In germline, CDR1 is MNHEY, CDR2 SVGEGT. The CDR3 loop reads CASSYTTAATAQSLAKNIQYF. In DNA form, the CDR3 reads TGTGCCAGCAGTTACACGACGGCGGCCACAGCTCAATCCTTAGCCAAAAACATTCAGTACTTC.

This clonotype was seen repeatedly, ten times or more. The chain employs TRBV4-2 and TRBJ2-3, with TRBD2 matching 9 bases. Germline V CDR1 and CDR2: LGHNA, YNFKEQ. This CDR3 spans 18 amino acids. Trimming cost V 0 bases and J 5 bases; bases outside gene matches: 12. CDR3 sequence (DNA): TGTGCCAGCAGCCAAGATCTTGCGGGGGGGGCCCGTGAAGATACGCAGTATTTT. Its translation is CASSQDLAGGAREDTQYF.